This paragraph covers one TCR beta chain sequence. The sample belongs to a study of blood T cell repertoires in COVID-19. Looking at the study overall: Material from acute and convalescent COVID-19 was sourced from the United States, Italy and Spain. From T cells, B-cell-depleted T cells, or PBMCs came the material, which was cDNA or gDNA.

As originally analysed: Estimation of nucleated cell counts was performed using reference gene primer amplification. Data came from immunoSEQ multiplex PCR; TCRdb stores just in-frame clones and leaves some out. Clonal size and the V and J genes are those of that table, whereas D and trimming came from the DNA. The sample consists of around 100,000 clones, about four fifths of them appearing once. The CDR3 has 16 amino acids. Germline CDR1 reads SGHRS; CDR2 reads YFSETQ. The ends were cut back, 2 bases at V and 5 bases at J, with 19 bases in the middle. The clonotype was recovered from a woman in her 40s with acute or convalescent COVID-19. The chain uses TRBV5-1 and TRBJ2-5, with a weak D call TRBD1 (6 bases). The material sequenced was peripheral blood. CDR3 protein: CASSFGSIQGGETQYF. The CDR3 DNA is TGCGCCAGCAGCTTTGGATCCATACAGGGCGGGGAGACCCAGTACTTC.